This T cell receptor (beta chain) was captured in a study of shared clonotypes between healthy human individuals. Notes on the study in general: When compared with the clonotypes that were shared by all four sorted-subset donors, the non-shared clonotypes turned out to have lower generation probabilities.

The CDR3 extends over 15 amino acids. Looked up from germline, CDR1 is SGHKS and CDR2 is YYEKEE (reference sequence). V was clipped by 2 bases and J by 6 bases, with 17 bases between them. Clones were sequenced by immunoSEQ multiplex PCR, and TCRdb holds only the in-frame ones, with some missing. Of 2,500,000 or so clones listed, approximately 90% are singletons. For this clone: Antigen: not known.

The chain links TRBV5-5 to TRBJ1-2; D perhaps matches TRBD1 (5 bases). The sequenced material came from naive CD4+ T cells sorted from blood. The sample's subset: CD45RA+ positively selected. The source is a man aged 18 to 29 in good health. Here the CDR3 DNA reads TGTGCCAGCAGCTTTCGTGGAGGGGATCCGCATGGCTACACCTTC. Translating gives CASSFRGGDPHGYTF. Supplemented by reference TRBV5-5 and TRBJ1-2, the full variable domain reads DAGVTQSPTHLIKTRGQQVTLRCSPISGHKSVSWYQQVLGQGPQFIFQYYEKEERGRGNFPDRFSARQFPNYSSELNVNALLLGDSALYLCASSFRGGDPHGYTFGSGTRLTVV.